Listed here are 12 T cell receptor beta chains from one sample, sequenced in a study of shared clonotypes between healthy human individuals. Libraries were prepared by immunoSEQ multiplex PCR; TCRdb keeps only in-frame clonotypes and omits some of them. The sample contains over a million clones, over 95% of which appear only once. Input material: naive CD4+ T cells sorted from blood. The subset is: CD45RA+ positively selected. These receptors were collected from a man aged 25 to 45 in good health.

With regard to this clone: Different DNA sequences within this sample yield the same CDR3. This rearrangement joins TRBV7-9 to TRBJ1-5; D possibly corresponds to TRBD1 (5 bases). Per the germline V gene, CDR1 is SEHNR and CDR2 is FQNEAQ (reference sequence). The CDR3 has 13 amino acids. The germline V and J ends were trimmed by 5 bases and 5 bases, with 10 bases remaining between them. This CDR3 is CASSPQGDQPQHF. In nucleotides, the CDR3 is TGTGCCAGCAGCCCCCAGGGTGATCAGCCCCAGCATTTT.

Only one count was recorded for this clone. The chain recombines TRBV4-2 with TRBJ1-4; 8 positions agree with TRBD1. The V gene end was trimmed by 4 bases and the J gene end by 7 bases; junction bases not matched to a gene: 14. Looked up from germline, CDR1 is LGHNA and CDR2 is YNFKEQ. The CDR3 loop spans 17 amino acids. The CDR3 sequence is CASSLQGASGGLEKLFF. DNA of the CDR3: TGTGCCAGCAGCCTTCAGGGGGCGTCAGGGGGGCTTGAAAAACTGTTTTTT.

This chain links TRBV7-3 with TRBJ2-1; 12 bases are a match to TRBD2. From germline, CDR1 is SGHTA and CDR2 FQGTGA. After removal of 7 bases from V and 8 bases from J, the junction contained 9 bases not matched to a gene. The length of the CDR3 is 15 residues. CDR3 protein: CASKRTSGMGDEQFF. The CDR3 nucleotides read TGTGCCAGCAAGAGGACTAGCGGGATGGGCGATGAGCAGTTCTTC.

This clone has a single count. The chain joins TRBV7-9 to TRBJ2-7; D remains ambiguous. Trimming shortened V by 3 bases and J by 6 bases, and 3 bases separated the two germline ends. Germline V CDR1 and CDR2: SEHNR, FQNEAQ (reference sequence). The CDR3 is 10 amino acids. CDR3 residues: CASSLGEQYF. CDR3 nucleotide sequence: TGTGCCAGCAGCTTGGGCGAGCAGTACTTC.

The chain joins TRBV28 to TRBJ2-7, with 7 bases matching TRBD2. This CDR3 contains 13 residues. Germline V lookup: CDR1 MDHEN, CDR2 SYDVKM. Germline trimming cut 7 bases from V and 2 bases from J; bases unmatched to any gene: 5. The CDR3 DNA is TGTGCCAGCATGGCTAGCGGACCCTACGAGCAGTACTTC. This gives the protein CASMASGPYEQYF.

The chain carries TRBV11-3 and TRBJ2-1, with no clear D. The CDR3 totals 13 residues. V lost 0 bases, J lost 4 bases, and 4 bases lay in between. Germline lookup yields CDR1 SGHNT and CDR2 YENEEA. The CDR3 coding sequence is TGTGCCAGCAGCTTAGACAAGTACAATGAGCAGTTCTTC. Protein product: CASSLDKYNEQFF.

The chain recombines TRBV18 with TRBJ2-1, with D possibly matching TRBD1 (5 bases). This CDR3 contains 14 residues. Per germline, CDR1 KGHSH and CDR2 LQKENI. V lost 3 bases to trimming and J lost 7 bases, with 13 bases between them. Written as DNA, the CDR3 is TGTGCCAGCTCACCCGCACAGGTTTTGAATGAGCAGTTCTTC. Encoded protein: CASSPAQVLNEQFF.

This sequence joins TRBV5-1 and TRBJ1-5; D not resolved. Germline V gives CDR1 SGHRS, CDR2 YFSETQ. This CDR3 has 15 amino acids. Trimming took off 4 bases at V and 2 bases at J, with 13 bases between the two ends. This chain's CDR3 is CASSRDGVGNQPQHF. In DNA, the CDR3 is TGCGCCAGCAGCCGCGACGGGGTGGGCAATCAGCCCCAGCATTTT.

In its sample, this clone was seen once. The chain employs TRBV7-9 and TRBJ1-1; possible D gene TRBD1, 5 bases. Germline-derived CDR1 and CDR2 are SEHNR and FQNEAQ (reference sequence). V was cut by 2 bases and J by 0 bases, with 13 bases left in between. This CDR3 is built from 16 residues. The CDR3 spells CASSLSWGMMNTEAFF. CDR3 DNA sequence: TGTGCCAGCAGCTTATCGTGGGGGATGATGAACACTGAAGCTTTCTTT.

The J gene is TRBJ2-7, the V gene TRBV2; TRBD1 aligns across 7 bases. CDR1 SNHLY and CDR2 FYNNEI come from the germline V gene. Losses at the gene ends were 6 bases for V and 5 bases for J; bases not matched to a gene: 16. CDR3 size: 16 residues. CDR3 amino acids: CASRRDRAGMFDEQYF. For the CDR3, the DNA is TGTGCCAGCAGAAGAGACAGGGCTGGTATGTTTGACGAGCAGTACTTC. Using reference TRBV2 and TRBJ2-7 for the parts outside the CDR3, the full variable domain is EPEVTQTPSHQVTQMGQEVILRCVPISNHLYFYWYRQILGQKVEFLVSFYNNEISEKSEIFDDQFSVERPDGSNFTLKIRSTKLEDSAMYFCASRRDRAGMFDEQYFGPGTRLTVT.

The chain employs TRBV19 and TRBJ2-3; TRBD2 might be the D (5 bases). The CDR3 totals 15 residues. Germline CDR1 is LNHDA and CDR2 is SQIVND (reference sequence). The V gene lost 7 bases and the J gene lost 9 bases, with 23 bases spanning the gap. The CDR3 coding sequence is TGTGCCAGTACACGGACTTCAGAGAGATGGGGAACGCAGTATTTT. Residues: CASTRTSERWGTQYF.

The chain combines TRBV10-3 with TRBJ2-5, with 11 positions matching TRBD2. Germline loops: CDR1 ENHRY, CDR2 SYGVKD. The CDR3 sequence is 15 residues long. With V trimmed by 5 bases and J by 3 bases, 5 bases remained unmatched. The CDR3 bases are TGTGCCATCAGTCGGACTAGCGGGTCAGAAGAGACCCAGTACTTC. Its protein is CAISRTSGSEETQYF.